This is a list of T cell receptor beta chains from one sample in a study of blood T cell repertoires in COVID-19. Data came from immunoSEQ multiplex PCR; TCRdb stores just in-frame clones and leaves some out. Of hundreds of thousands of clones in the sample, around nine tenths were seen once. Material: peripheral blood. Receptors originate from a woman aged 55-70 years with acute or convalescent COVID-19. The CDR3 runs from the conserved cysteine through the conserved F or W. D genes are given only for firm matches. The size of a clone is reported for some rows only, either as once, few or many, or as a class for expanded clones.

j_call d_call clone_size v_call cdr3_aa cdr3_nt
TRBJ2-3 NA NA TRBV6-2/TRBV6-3 CASSSLDRFSTDTQYF TGTGCCAGCAGTTCGCTCGACAGGTTTTCGACAGATACGCAGTATTTT
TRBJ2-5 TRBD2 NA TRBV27 CASSPLAGGPGETQYF TGTGCCAGCAGTCCATTAGCGGGAGGGCCTGGAGAGACCCAGTACTTC
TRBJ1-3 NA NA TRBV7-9 CASSPVPGNTIYF TGTGCCAGCAGCCCCGTCCCTGGAAACACCATATATTTT
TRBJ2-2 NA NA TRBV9 CASSKNTGELFF TGTGCCAGCAGTAAGAACACCGGGGAGCTGTTTTTT
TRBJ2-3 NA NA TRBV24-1 CATSDPSLSTDTQYF TGTGCCACCAGTGACCCGAGTCTTAGCACAGATACGCAGTATTTT
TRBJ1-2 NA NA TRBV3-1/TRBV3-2 CASSQDREGGYTF TGTGCCAGCAGCCAAGACAGGGAGGGTGGCTACACCTTC
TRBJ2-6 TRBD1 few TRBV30 CAWSSLDRSNVLTF TGTGCCTGGAGTTCCCTGGACAGGTCCAACGTCCTGACTTTC
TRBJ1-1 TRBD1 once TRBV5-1 CASSLVDGQGATEAFF TGCGCCAGCAGCTTGGTTGACGGACAGGGGGCAACTGAAGCTTTCTTT
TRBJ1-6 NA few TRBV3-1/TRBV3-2 CASSHRQGPYNSPLHF TGTGCCAGCAGCCATCGGCAGGGGCCCTATAATTCACCCCTCCACTTT
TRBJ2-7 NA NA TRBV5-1 CASSLSPGSYEQYF TGCGCCAGCAGCTTGAGCCCAGGTTCCTACGAGCAGTACTTC
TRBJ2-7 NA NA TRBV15 CATSREAGNFGEQYF TGTGCCACCAGCAGAGAGGCAGGGAATTTCGGCGAGCAGTACTTC
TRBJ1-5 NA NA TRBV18 CASSPTRNQPQHF TGTGCCAGCTCACCAACACGCAATCAGCCCCAGCATTTT
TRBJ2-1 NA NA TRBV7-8 CASSQTIDNEQFF TGTGCCAGCAGCCAGACAATTGACAATGAGCAGTTCTTC
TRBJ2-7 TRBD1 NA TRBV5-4 CASSPSGQGTYEQYF TGTGCCAGCAGCCCGTCCGGACAGGGTACTTACGAGCAGTACTTC
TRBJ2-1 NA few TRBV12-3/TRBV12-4 CASTDDRSEQFF TGTGCCAGCACAGACGACAGGAGTGAGCAGTTCTTC
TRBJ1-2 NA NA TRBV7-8 CASSLAPDSYYAGYTF TGTGCCAGCAGCTTAGCACCCGACAGCTACTATGCGGGCTACACCTTC
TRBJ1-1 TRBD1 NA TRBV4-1 CASSQPRTGGTEAFF TGCGCCAGCAGCCAACCAAGGACAGGCGGGACTGAAGCTTTCTTT
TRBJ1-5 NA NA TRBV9 CASSLDGGIDQPQHF TGTGCCAGCAGCTTGGACGGCGGGATAGATCAGCCCCAGCATTTT
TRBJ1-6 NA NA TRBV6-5 CASSLRGSPAFHF TGTGCCAGCAGCCTCAGAGGCAGCCCGGCCTTCCACTTT
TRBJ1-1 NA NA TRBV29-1 CSVSGGMNTEAFF TGCAGCGTCTCGGGAGGGATGAACACTGAAGCTTTCTTT
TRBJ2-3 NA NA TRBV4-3 CASSQDAVTQGDTQYF TGCGCCAGCAGCCAGGACGCCGTAACACAGGGAGATACGCAGTATTTT
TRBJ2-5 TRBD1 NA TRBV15 CATSSFGQGAGETQYF TGTGCCACCAGCAGCTTTGGACAGGGGGCCGGCGAGACCCAGTACTTC
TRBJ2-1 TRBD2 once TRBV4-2 CASSPRLAGNNEQFF TGTGCCAGCAGCCCTCGACTAGCGGGGAACAATGAGCAGTTCTTC
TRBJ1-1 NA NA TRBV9 CASSVAGGSEAFF TGTGCCAGCAGCGTAGCAGGAGGGTCTGAAGCTTTCTTT
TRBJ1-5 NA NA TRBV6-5 CASSIRGARDQPQHF TGTGCCAGCAGCATCCGGGGGGCGCGGGATCAGCCCCAGCATTTT
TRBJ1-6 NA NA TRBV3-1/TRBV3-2 CASSPTQGFDSPLHF TGTGCCAGCAGCCCCACCCAGGGGTTCGATTCACCCCTCCACTTT
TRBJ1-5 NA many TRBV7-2 CASSPSTNQPQHF TGTGCCAGCAGCCCCTCTACGAATCAGCCCCAGCATTTT
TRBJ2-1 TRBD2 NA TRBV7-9 CASSSPGTSGLIYNEQFF TGTGCCAGCAGCTCACCTGGGACTAGCGGACTAATCTACAATGAGCAGTTCTTC
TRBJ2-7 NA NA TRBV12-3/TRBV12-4 CASRLTDRYEQYF TGTGCCAGCAGACTGACAGACCGCTACGAGCAGTACTTC
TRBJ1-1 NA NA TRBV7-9 CASSQDTNTEAFF TGTGCCAGCAGCCAGGATACGAACACTGAAGCTTTCTTT
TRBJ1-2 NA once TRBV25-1 CASSELWGEGYTF TGTGCCAGCAGTGAATTATGGGGGGAAGGCTACACCTTC
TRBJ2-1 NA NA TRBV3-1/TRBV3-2 CASSQETTRRLDEQFF TGTGCCAGCAGCCAAGAAACTACCCGTAGGCTTGATGAGCAGTTCTTC
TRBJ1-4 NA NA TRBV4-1 CASSQERGPIEKLFF TGCGCCAGCAGCCAAGAAAGAGGGCCGATTGAAAAACTGTTTTTT
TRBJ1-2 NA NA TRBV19 CASSIPGYGYTF TGTGCCAGTAGTATCCCAGGGTATGGCTACACCTTC
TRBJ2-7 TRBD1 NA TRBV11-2 CASSLRQGTYEQYF TGTGCCAGCAGCCTTCGACAGGGTACCTACGAGCAGTACTTC
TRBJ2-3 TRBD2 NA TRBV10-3 CAISRGGSKGADTQYF TGTGCCATCTCGAGAGGCGGGAGTAAAGGGGCAGATACGCAGTATTTT
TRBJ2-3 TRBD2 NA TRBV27 CASGSRGGDTQYF TGTGCCAGCGGATCCCGGGGGGGAGATACGCAGTATTTT
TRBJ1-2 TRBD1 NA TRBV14 CASSQDEQGAGYTF TGTGCCAGCAGCCAAGATGAACAGGGGGCTGGCTACACCTTC
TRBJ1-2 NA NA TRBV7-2 CASSLGGSANYGYTF TGTGCCAGCAGCTTAGGAGGGAGCGCTAACTATGGCTACACCTTC
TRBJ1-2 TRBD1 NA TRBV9 CASSVDLFHRGSGYTF TGTGCCAGCAGCGTAGACTTATTTCACAGGGGGTCCGGCTACACCTTC
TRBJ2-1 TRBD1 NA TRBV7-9 CASSSFGTGRSNEQFF TGTGCCAGCAGCTCATTCGGGACAGGAAGAAGCAATGAGCAGTTCTTC
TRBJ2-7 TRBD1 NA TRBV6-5 CASSYEGTATYEQYF TGTGCCAGCAGTTACGAAGGGACAGCCACCTACGAGCAGTACTTC
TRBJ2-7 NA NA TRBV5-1 CASRGHYEQYF TGCGCCAGCAGGGGACACTACGAGCAGTACTTC
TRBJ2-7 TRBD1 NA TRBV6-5 CASSSTGTGSYEQYF TGTGCCAGCAGTTCAACCGGGACAGGGTCGTACGAGCAGTACTTC
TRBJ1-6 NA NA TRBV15 CATSRDLESPLHF TGTGCCACCAGCAGAGATTTGGAGTCACCCCTCCACTTT
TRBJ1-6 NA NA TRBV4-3 CASSQEAGNSPLHF TGCGCCAGCAGCCAAGAGGCAGGGAATTCACCCCTCCACTTT
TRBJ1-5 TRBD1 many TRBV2 CASKVDRDQPQHF TGTGCCAGCAAGGTCGACAGGGATCAGCCCCAGCATTTT
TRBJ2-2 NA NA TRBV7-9 CASSLNQAELFF TGTGCCAGCAGCTTAAACCAGGCGGAGCTGTTTTTT
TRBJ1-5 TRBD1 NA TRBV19 CASSPTGGIGNQPQHF TGTGCCAGTAGTCCGACAGGGGGAATCGGCAATCAGCCCCAGCATTTT
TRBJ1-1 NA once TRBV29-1 CTALEAFF TGCACCGCCCTTGAAGCTTTCTTT
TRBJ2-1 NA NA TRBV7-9 CASSSGEAGRMHEQFF TGTGCCAGCAGCTCGGGGGAGGCAGGGAGAATGCATGAGCAGTTCTTC